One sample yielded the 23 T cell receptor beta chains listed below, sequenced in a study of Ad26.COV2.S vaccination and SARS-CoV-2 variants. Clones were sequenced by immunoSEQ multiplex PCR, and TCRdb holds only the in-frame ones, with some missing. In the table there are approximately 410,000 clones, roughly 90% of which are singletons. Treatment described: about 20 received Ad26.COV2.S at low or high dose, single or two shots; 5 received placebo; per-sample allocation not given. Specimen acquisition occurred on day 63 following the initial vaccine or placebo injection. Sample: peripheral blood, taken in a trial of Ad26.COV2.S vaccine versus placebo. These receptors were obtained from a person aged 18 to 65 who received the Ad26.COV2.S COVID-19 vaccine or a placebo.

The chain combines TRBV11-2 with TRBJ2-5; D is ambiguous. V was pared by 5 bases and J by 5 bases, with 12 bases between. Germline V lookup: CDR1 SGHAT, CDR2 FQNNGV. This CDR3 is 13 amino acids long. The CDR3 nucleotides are TGTGCCAGCAGCAGGCCCGGGTCTGAGACCCAGTACTTC. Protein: CASSRPGSETQYF. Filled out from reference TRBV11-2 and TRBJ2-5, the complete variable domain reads EAGVAQSPRYKIIEKRQSVAFWCNPISGHATLYWYQQILGQGPKLLIQFQNNGVVDDSQLPKDRFSAERLKGVDSTLKIQPAKLEDSAVYLCASSRPGSETQYFGPGTRLLVL.

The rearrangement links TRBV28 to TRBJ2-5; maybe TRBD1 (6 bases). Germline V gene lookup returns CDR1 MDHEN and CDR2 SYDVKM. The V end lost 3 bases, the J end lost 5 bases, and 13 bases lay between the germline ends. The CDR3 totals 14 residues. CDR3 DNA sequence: TGTGCCAGCAGTTTCCGTACAGGGTTTGAGACCCAGTACTTC. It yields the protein CASSFRTGFETQYF.

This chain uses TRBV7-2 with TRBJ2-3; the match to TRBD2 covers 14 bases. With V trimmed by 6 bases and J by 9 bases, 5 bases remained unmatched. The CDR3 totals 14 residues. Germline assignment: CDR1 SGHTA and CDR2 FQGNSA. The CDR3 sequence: CASRRLAGGSTQYF. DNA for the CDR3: TGTGCCAGCAGGAGACTAGCGGGGGGGTCGACGCAGTATTTT.

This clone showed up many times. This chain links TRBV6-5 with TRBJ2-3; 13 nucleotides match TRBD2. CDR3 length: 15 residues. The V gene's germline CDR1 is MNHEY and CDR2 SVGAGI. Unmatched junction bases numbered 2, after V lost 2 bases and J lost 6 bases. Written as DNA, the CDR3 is TGTGCCAGCAGTTACACTAGCGGGGGGGCCGATACGCAGTATTTT. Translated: CASSYTSGGADTQYF.

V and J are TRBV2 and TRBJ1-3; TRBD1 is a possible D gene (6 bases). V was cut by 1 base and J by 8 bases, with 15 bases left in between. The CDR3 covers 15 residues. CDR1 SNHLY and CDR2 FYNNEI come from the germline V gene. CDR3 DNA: TGTGCCAGCAGTGAAGGCTACAGGGTTCGAGACACCATATATTTT. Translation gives CASSEGYRVRDTIYF.

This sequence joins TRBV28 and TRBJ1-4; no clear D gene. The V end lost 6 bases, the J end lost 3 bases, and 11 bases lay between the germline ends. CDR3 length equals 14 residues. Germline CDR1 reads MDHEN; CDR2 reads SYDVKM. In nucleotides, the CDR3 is TGTGCCAGCAGCGTAGCTATAGCTAATGAAAAACTGTTTTTT. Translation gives CASSVAIANEKLFF.

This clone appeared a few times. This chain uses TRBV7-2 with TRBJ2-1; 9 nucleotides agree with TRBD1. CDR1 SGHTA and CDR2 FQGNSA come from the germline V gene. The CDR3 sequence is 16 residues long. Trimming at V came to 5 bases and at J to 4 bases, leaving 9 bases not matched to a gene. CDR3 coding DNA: TGTGCCAGCAGCACGCCCGGACAGGGGCAATACAATGAGCAGTTCTTC. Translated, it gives CASSTPGQGQYNEQFF. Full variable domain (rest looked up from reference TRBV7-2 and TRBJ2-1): GAGVSQSPSNKVTEKGKDVELRCDPISGHTALYWYRQSLGQGLEFLIYFQGNSAPDKSGLPSDRFSAERTGGSVSTLTIQRTQQEDSAVYLCASSTPGQGQYNEQFFGPGTRLTVL.

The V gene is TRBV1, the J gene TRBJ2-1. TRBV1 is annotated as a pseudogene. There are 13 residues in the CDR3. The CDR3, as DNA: TGCACCAGCAGCATCATCTTATTAAATGAGCAGTTCTTC. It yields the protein CTSSIILLNEQFF.

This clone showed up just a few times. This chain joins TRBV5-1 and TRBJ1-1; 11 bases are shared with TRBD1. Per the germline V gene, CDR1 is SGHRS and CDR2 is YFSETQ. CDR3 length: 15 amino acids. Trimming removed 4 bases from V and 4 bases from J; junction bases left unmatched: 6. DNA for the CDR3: TGCGCCAGCAGCCCTTCCGGGACAGGGGGCACTGAAGCTTTCTTT. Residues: CASSPSGTGGTEAFF.

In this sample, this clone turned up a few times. DNA of the CDR3: TGTGCCAGCACCCGGGACAGCCCCGGTAATTCACCCCTCCACTTT. Amino acids: CASTRDSPGNSPLHF. The V and J genes are TRBV7-9 and TRBJ1-6, with 7 bases matching TRBD1. CDR1 is SEHNR and CDR2 is FQNEAQ in the germline V gene (reference sequence). This CDR3 spans 15 amino acids. V was clipped by 7 bases and J by 6 bases; unmatched bases: 9.

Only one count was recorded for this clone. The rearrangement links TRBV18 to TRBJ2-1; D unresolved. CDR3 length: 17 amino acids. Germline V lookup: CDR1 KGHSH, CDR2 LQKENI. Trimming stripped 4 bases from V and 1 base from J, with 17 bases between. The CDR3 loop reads CASSLLLRVLSYNEQFF. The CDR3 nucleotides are TGTGCCAGCTCACTTCTCCTCCGAGTACTATCCTACAATGAGCAGTTCTTC.

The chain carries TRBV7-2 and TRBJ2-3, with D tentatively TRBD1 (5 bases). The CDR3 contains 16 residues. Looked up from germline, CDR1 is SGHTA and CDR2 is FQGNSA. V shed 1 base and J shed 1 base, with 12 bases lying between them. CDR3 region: CASSLEGRAGTDTQYF. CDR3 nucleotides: TGTGCCAGCAGCTTAGAGGGCAGGGCGGGCACAGATACGCAGTATTTT.

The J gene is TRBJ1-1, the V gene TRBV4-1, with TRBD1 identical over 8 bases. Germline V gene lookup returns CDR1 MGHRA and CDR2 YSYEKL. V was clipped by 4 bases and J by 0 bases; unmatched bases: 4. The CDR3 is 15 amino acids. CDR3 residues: CASSLRQGLNTEAFF. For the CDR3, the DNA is TGCGCCAGCAGCCTCAGACAGGGGTTGAACACTGAAGCTTTCTTT.

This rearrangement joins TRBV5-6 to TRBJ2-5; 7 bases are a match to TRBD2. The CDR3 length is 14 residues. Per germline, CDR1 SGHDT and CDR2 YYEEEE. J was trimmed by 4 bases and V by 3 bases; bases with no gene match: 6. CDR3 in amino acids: CASSSPWGGETQYF. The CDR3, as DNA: TGTGCCAGCAGCTCCCCTTGGGGGGGAGAGACCCAGTACTTC.

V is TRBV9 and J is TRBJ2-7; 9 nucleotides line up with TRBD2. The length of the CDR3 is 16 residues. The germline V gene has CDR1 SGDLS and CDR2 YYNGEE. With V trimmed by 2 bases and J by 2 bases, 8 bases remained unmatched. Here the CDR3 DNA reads TGTGCCAGCAGCGTTGCCGATAGCGGGGGCCCCTACGAGCAGTACTTC. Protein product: CASSVADSGGPYEQYF.

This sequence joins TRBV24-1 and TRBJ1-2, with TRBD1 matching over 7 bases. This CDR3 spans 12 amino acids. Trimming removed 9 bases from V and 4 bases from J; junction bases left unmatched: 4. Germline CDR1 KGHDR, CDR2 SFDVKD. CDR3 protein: CATGTAGYGYTF. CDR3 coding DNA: TGTGCCACCGGGACAGCAGGCTATGGCTACACCTTC.

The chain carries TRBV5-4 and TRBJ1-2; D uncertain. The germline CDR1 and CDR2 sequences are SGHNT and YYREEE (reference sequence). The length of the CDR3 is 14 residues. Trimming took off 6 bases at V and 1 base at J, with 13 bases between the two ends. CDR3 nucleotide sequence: TGTGCCAGCATCCATATGGGCAGTAACTATGGCTACACCTTC. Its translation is CASIHMGSNYGYTF.

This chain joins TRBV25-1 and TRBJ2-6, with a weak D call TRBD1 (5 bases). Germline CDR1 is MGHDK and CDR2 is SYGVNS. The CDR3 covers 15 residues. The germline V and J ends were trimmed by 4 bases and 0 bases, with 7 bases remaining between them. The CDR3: CASSGGNSGANVLTF. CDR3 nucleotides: TGTGCCAGCAGTGGGGGCAACTCTGGGGCCAACGTCCTGACTTTC.

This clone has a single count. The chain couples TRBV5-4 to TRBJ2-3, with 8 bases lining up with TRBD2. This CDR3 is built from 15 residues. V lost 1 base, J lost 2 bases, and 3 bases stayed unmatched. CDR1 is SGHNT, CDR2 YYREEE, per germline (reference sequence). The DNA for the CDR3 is TGTGCCAGCAGCTTGAAGCGGGAGACCACAGATACGCAGTATTTT. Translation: CASSLKRETTDTQYF. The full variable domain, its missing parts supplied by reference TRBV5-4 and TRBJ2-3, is ETGVTQSPTHLIKTRGQQVTLRCSSQSGHNTVSWYQQALGQGPQFIFQYYREEENGRGNFPPRFSGLQFPNYSSELNVNALELDDSALYLCASSLKRETTDTQYFGPGTRLTVL.

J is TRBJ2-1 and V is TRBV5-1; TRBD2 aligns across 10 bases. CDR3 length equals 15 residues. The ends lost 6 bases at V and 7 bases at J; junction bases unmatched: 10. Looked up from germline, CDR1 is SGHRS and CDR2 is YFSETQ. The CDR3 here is CASNTRAGGLNEQFF. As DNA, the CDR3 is TGCGCCAGCAACACTCGAGCGGGGGGGCTTAATGAGCAGTTCTTC. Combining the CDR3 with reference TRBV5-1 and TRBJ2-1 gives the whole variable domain KAGVTQTPRYLIKTRGQQVTLSCSPISGHRSVSWYQQTPGQGLQFLFEYFSETQRNKGNFPGRFSGRQFSNSRSEMNVSTLELGDSALYLCASNTRAGGLNEQFFGPGTRLTVL.

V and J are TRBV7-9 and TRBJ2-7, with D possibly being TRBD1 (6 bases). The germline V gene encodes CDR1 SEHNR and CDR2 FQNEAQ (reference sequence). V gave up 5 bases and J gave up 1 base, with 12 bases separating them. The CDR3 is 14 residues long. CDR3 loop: CASSPLGTSYEQYF. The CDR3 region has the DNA TGTGCCAGCAGCCCCCTCGGGACATCCTACGAGCAGTACTTC.

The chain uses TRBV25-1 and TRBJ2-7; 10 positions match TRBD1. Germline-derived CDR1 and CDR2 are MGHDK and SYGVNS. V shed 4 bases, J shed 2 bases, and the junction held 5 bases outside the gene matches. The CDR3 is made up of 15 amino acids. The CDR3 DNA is TGTGCCAGCAGTGGCCCTGGACAGGGGGCCTACGAGCAGTACTTC. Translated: CASSGPGQGAYEQYF.

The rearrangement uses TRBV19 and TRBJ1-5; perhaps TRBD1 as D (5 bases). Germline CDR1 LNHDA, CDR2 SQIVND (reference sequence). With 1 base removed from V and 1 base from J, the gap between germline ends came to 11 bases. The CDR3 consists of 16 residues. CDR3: CASSIGGRGSNQPQHF. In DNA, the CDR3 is TGTGCCAGTAGTATAGGGGGGAGAGGGAGCAATCAGCCCCAGCATTTT.